The 32 T cell receptor beta chains listed next were all sequenced from one sample in a study of cytomegalovirus exposure and HLA in healthy donors. The PCR employed 60 Vbeta primers together with 13 Jbeta primers. The data were produced by immunoSEQ multiplex PCR, yet TCRdb's version contains in-frame clones alone and is incomplete. The table records 89,000 or so clones, roughly 75% of them present only once. Sequenced material: PBMCs. These receptors originate from a man between 60 and 75 years old in good health and CMV-seronegative.

The chain has TRBV9 and TRBJ1-3; D is perhaps TRBD1 (6 bases). The CDR3 consists of 14 residues. The V and J ends lost 3 bases and 1 base respectively, with 8 bases between them. The germline CDR1 and CDR2 sequences are SGDLS and YYNGEE. In DNA, the CDR3 is TGTGCCAGCAGCGCAACAGGGTCTGGAAACACCATATATTTT. Translating gives CASSATGSGNTIYF.

The chain uses TRBV5-5 and TRBJ2-5; TRBD2 matches 14 bases. Germline V gene lookup returns CDR1 SGHKS and CDR2 YYEKEE (reference sequence). The CDR3 covers 17 residues. The J segment lost 4 bases and the V segment lost 0 bases, leaving 5 bases of the junction unmatched. CDR3 nucleotide sequence: TGTGCCAGCAGCTTGGGGACTAGCGGGGGGCGGGGAGAGACCCAGTACTTC. Protein product: CASSLGTSGGRGETQYF.

The genes are TRBV30 and TRBJ1-3; 8 bases align to TRBD1. CDR1 and CDR2 from the germline V gene are GTSNPN and SVGIG (reference sequence). The CDR3 spans 15 residues. J was trimmed by 7 bases and V by 2 bases; bases with no gene match: 10. The CDR3 DNA is TGTGCCTGGAGTCCCCGGGACAGGATAGCGAACACCATATATTTT. Protein sequence: CAWSPRDRIANTIYF.

The V gene is TRBV7-8, the J gene TRBJ2-5; 9 nucleotides match TRBD2. CDR3 length: 17 residues. Germline CDR1 SGHVS, CDR2 FQNEAQ. With V trimmed by 5 bases and J by 5 bases, 15 bases remained unmatched. The CDR3 nucleotides are TGTGCCAGCAGCCCCCTCGGCGGCCTAGCGGGGATTGAGACCCAGTACTTC. This encodes CASSPLGGLAGIETQYF.

The chain couples TRBV6-6 to TRBJ1-2; TRBD1 matches at 7 bases. The CDR3 sequence is 16 residues long. Germline V gives CDR1 MNHNY, CDR2 SVGAGI (reference sequence). V gave up 7 bases and J gave up 4 bases; unmatched junction bases: 15. The CDR3 sequence is CASTQNSLTGTYGYTF. The CDR3 bases are TGTGCCAGCACCCAGAATAGCTTGACAGGGACCTATGGCTACACCTTC.

V is TRBV7-5 and J is TRBJ2-2; the listed D gene, TRBD1, was not tested against the DNA. TRBV7-5 counts as a pseudogene. This CDR3 region has 18 residues. The CDR3 bases are TGTGCCAGAAGCCAAAGGACAGGGCCCTACCCTAACACCGGGGAGCTGTTTTTT. Protein: CARSQRTGPYPNTGELFF.

The J gene is TRBJ2-3, the V gene TRBV7-9; TRBD2 matches 9 bases. The V gene's germline CDR1 is SEHNR and CDR2 FQNEAQ (reference sequence). The CDR3 contains 16 residues. V was clipped by 1 base and J by 5 bases; unmatched bases: 7. As DNA, the CDR3 is TGTGCCAGCAGCTTAGGAGGCGGGGGGGCCATAGATACGCAGTATTTT. Its translation: CASSLGGGGAIDTQYF.

V is TRBV2 and J is TRBJ2-3; 8 nucleotides match TRBD2. This CDR3 is 17 amino acids long. Looked up from germline, CDR1 is SNHLY and CDR2 is FYNNEI. The junction had 11 bases not matched to a gene; V was cut back by 6 bases and J by 0 bases. The CDR3 nucleotides read TGTGCCAGCAGCCCCCGCGTCAGCGGGGGAAGCACAGATACGCAGTATTTT. It is translated as CASSPRVSGGSTDTQYF.

The V call is TRBV12-5, the J call TRBJ2-7; D gene unclear. Germline CDR1 is LGHNT and CDR2 is FRNRAP. The ends were cut back, 2 bases at V and 3 bases at J, with 8 bases in the middle. The length of the CDR3 is 13 residues. CDR3 protein: CASGLIPGYEQYF. Written as DNA, the CDR3 is TGTGCTAGTGGTTTGATTCCGGGCTACGAGCAGTACTTC.

This sequence joins TRBV5-1 and TRBJ2-4, with D unresolved. The germline gives CDR1 SGHRS, CDR2 YFSETQ. The CDR3 runs to 17 residues. Trimming took 0 bases from V and 0 from J, leaving 13 bases between them. CDR3 in DNA: TGCGCCAGCAGCTTGGGTAGCCAACCACTAGCCAAAAACATTCAGTACTTC. It is translated as CASSLGSQPLAKNIQYF.

The chain uses TRBV6-6 and TRBJ2-1; D is ambiguous. Germline V gene data show CDR1 as MNHNY and CDR2 as SVGAGI (reference sequence). The V gene lost 5 bases and the J gene lost 8 bases, with 16 bases spanning the gap. This CDR3 is built from 14 residues. CDR3 amino acids: CASSPPRSSHEQFF. The DNA of the CDR3 is TGTGCCAGCAGTCCCCCGCGGTCTAGTCATGAGCAGTTCTTC.

V and J are TRBV9 and TRBJ2-1; D is unclear. Germline V gene sequence: CDR1 SGDLS, CDR2 YYNGEE. V lost 0 bases and J 4 bases, leaving 8 bases between the germline ends. This CDR3 has 14 residues. In DNA form, the CDR3 reads TGTGCCAGCAGCGTAGACCTAGGATACAATGAGCAGTTCTTC. It yields the protein CASSVDLGYNEQFF.

V usage is TRBV9 and J usage is TRBJ2-7; 11 nucleotides line up with TRBD2. Germline V gene sequence: CDR1 SGDLS, CDR2 YYNGEE. This CDR3 has 16 amino acids. Unmatched junction bases numbered 7, after V lost 3 bases and J lost 2 bases. The CDR3 DNA reads as TGTGCCAGCAGCGCTACTAGCGGGGGCCTGGCCTACGAGCAGTACTTC. Residues: CASSATSGGLAYEQYF.

The rearrangement uses TRBV5-1 and TRBJ2-2; 13 positions agree with TRBD2. Germline CDR1 and CDR2: SGHRS and YFSETQ. The CDR3 is 15 residues long. The junction had 5 bases not matched to a gene; V was cut back by 5 bases and J by 7 bases. CDR3 region: CASRRTSGGGGELFF. Here the CDR3 DNA reads TGCGCCAGCAGGAGGACTAGCGGGGGTGGCGGGGAGCTGTTTTTT.

The rearrangement links TRBV5-8 to TRBJ1-1, with D unresolved. Trimming took 0 bases from V and 1 from J, leaving 10 bases between them. The CDR3 covers 15 residues. Germline V lookup: CDR1 SGHTS, CDR2 YDEGEE. The CDR3 bases are TGTGCCAGCAGCTTGGTCAGGCTGGGGAACACTGAAGCTTTCTTT. This encodes CASSLVRLGNTEAFF.

The chain employs TRBV2 and TRBJ1-4, with TRBD1 identical over 8 bases. Germline V CDR1 and CDR2: SNHLY, FYNNEI. The CDR3 sequence is 12 residues long. J gave up 10 bases and V 3 bases, and 1 base lay outside the gene matches. Here the CDR3 DNA reads TGTGCCAGCAGTGACGACAGGGGAAAACTGTTTTTT. Amino acids: CASSDDRGKLFF.

The CDR3 reads CASSWAGGTEAFF. The CDR3 coding sequence is TGCGCCAGCAGCTGGGCCGGGGGAACTGAAGCTTTCTTT. This chain uses TRBV5-1 with TRBJ1-1, with TRBD1 as a possible D gene (5 bases). The V and J ends lost 3 bases and 5 bases respectively, with 11 bases between them. The CDR3 totals 13 residues. Germline lookup yields CDR1 SGHRS and CDR2 YFSETQ.

The rearrangement uses TRBV25-1 and TRBJ1-2, with 10 bases aligning to TRBD1. Germline CDR1 is MGHDK and CDR2 is SYGVNS. The CDR3 is made up of 15 amino acids. Trimming took 3 bases from V and 7 from J; bases not matched to a gene: 8. In nucleotides, the CDR3 is TGTGCCAGCAGTGACACGACAGGGGGCCTGGGTGGCTACACCTTC. This gives the protein CASSDTTGGLGGYTF.

The J gene is TRBJ1-1, the V gene TRBV19; 10 bases map to TRBD1. The CDR3 covers 16 residues. CDR1 is LNHDA, CDR2 SQIVND, per germline (reference sequence). Germline trimming cut 6 bases from V and 0 bases from J; bases unmatched to any gene: 7. This CDR3 is CASRTTGGGMNTEAFF. DNA of the CDR3: TGTGCCAGTAGGACGACAGGGGGCGGAATGAACACTGAAGCTTTCTTT.

The chain uses TRBV2 and TRBJ2-3; 12 bases line up with TRBD2. V shed 5 bases, J shed 2 bases, and the junction held 5 bases outside the gene matches. This CDR3 is 16 amino acids long. The V gene's germline CDR1 is SNHLY and CDR2 FYNNEI. CDR3 residues: CASSWTSGDYTDTQYF. The CDR3, as DNA: TGTGCCAGCAGTTGGACTAGCGGGGACTACACAGATACGCAGTATTTT.

This clone was seen just once. J is TRBJ2-3 and V is TRBV5-6, with D maybe TRBD2 (5 bases). The CDR3 consists of 15 residues. Germline V gene sequence: CDR1 SGHDT, CDR2 YYEEEE. Trimming left V 2 bases short and J 3 bases short, with 13 bases between. Here the CDR3 DNA reads TGTGCCAGCAGCTTTAGACCCGAGGGAACAGATACGCAGTATTTT. It is translated as CASSFRPEGTDTQYF.

As concerns this clone: At one end the junction does not follow the germline gene, possibly because of a read error. The chain couples TRBV7-9 to TRBJ1-1; D gene unclear. The CDR3 totals 15 residues. Germline V lookup: CDR1 SEHNR, CDR2 FQNEAQ (reference sequence). The CDR3 reads CSSSLATGRNTEAFF. In DNA, the CDR3 is TGTTCCAGCAGCTTAGCCACCGGGAGGAACACTGAAGCTTTCTTT.

The V call is TRBV5-1, the J call TRBJ2-1, with TRBD2 identical over 16 bases. Trimming took 4 bases from V and 4 from J; bases not matched to a gene: 5. The germline V gene has CDR1 SGHRS and CDR2 YFSETQ. This CDR3 has 17 amino acids. For the CDR3, the DNA is TGCGCCAGCAGCCCGGGGACTAGCGGGGGGGATTACAATGAGCAGTTCTTC. It encodes CASSPGTSGGDYNEQFF.

This clone was detected a few times. This rearrangement joins TRBV10-1 to TRBJ1-1; a possible D gene is TRBD1 (6 bases). Trimming cost V 0 bases and J 1 base, with 15 bases left between them. Germline V gene lookup returns CDR1 WNHNN and CDR2 SYGVQD (reference sequence). This CDR3 contains 17 residues. CDR3 amino acids: CASSESSRGTTNTEAFF. For the CDR3, the DNA is TGCGCCAGCAGTGAGTCCAGCCGAGGGACAACGAACACTGAAGCTTTCTTT.

For the CDR3, the DNA is TGTGCCAGCAGATTAAAGCTCCCCTACGAGCAGTACTTC. Encoded protein: CASRLKLPYEQYF. V is TRBV6-6 and J is TRBJ2-7; D gene ambiguous. Germline V gene lookup returns CDR1 MNHNY and CDR2 SVGAGI (reference sequence). The V and J ends lost 6 bases and 2 bases respectively, with 11 bases between them. CDR3 length: 13 amino acids.

V usage is TRBV25-1 and J usage is TRBJ1-1, with TRBD1 matching 8 bases. The CDR3 is made up of 14 amino acids. CDR1 MGHDK and CDR2 SYGVNS come from the germline V gene. Trimming cost V 4 bases and J 11 bases; bases outside gene matches: 12. The DNA of the CDR3 is TGTGCCAGCAGTGCCGCGGGGAGGCAGGGGGCGGCTTTCTTT. Its translation is CASSAAGRQGAAFF.

The rearrangement joins TRBV30 to TRBJ2-7, with 7 bases matching TRBD1. CDR1 and CDR2 from the germline V gene are GTSNPN and SVGIG (reference sequence). V gave up 4 bases and J gave up 0 bases; unmatched junction bases: 0. The CDR3 is 12 amino acids. In nucleotides, the CDR3 is TGTGCCTGGAACAGGGGCTCCTACGAGCAGTACTTC. Translating it yields CAWNRGSYEQYF.

The rearrangement joins TRBV5-1 to TRBJ2-1, with 9 bases matching TRBD1. V shed 6 bases, J shed 9 bases, and the junction held 7 bases outside the gene matches. The CDR3 sequence is 13 residues long. Germline assignment: CDR1 SGHRS and CDR2 YFSETQ. The CDR3 sequence: CASTGQGPGEQFF. CDR3 nucleotides: TGCGCCAGCACGGGACAGGGACCGGGTGAGCAGTTCTTC.

The CDR3 DNA follows: TGTGCCAGCAGCCAAATGAAAACGGTTCTTGACACTGAAGCTTTCTTT. This translates into CASSQMKTVLDTEAFF. This chain joins TRBV7-8 and TRBJ1-1; no definite D call. Trimming pared 5 bases from V and 3 bases from J, leaving 19 bases between. The germline gives CDR1 SGHVS, CDR2 FQNEAQ. There are 16 residues in the CDR3.

V gene TRBV25-1 combines with J gene TRBJ2-3; 9 bases match TRBD2. After removal of 2 bases from V and 13 bases from J, the junction contained 13 bases not matched to a gene. This CDR3 region has 15 residues. Per the germline V gene, CDR1 is MGHDK and CDR2 is SYGVNS. DNA of the CDR3: TGTGCCAGCAGTGAAGCCCCGCTGAGCGGGGGGCATAAGTATTTT. It specifies CASSEAPLSGGHKYF. Drawing the rest from reference TRBV25-1 and TRBJ2-3, the complete variable domain is EADIYQTPRYLVIGTGKKITLECSQTMGHDKMYWYQQDPGMELHLIHYSYGVNSTEKGDLSSESTVSRIRTEHFPLTLESARPSHTSQYLCASSEAPLSGGHKYFGPGTRLTVL.

The genes are TRBV7-9 and TRBJ2-2, with D possibly TRBD2 on 6 matching bases. The V end was cut by 1 base, the J end by 6 bases, with 15 bases between. Germline lookup yields CDR1 SEHNR and CDR2 FQNEAQ (reference sequence). CDR3 length: 16 amino acids. The chain's CDR3 is CASSLGPAGKAGELFF. The CDR3 bases are TGTGCCAGCAGCTTAGGTCCGGCGGGGAAGGCCGGGGAGCTGTTTTTT.

This chain links TRBV2 with TRBJ2-7; maybe TRBD1 (5 bases). Germline V gene lookup returns CDR1 SNHLY and CDR2 FYNNEI. V was clipped by 3 bases and J by 3 bases, with 15 bases between them. The CDR3 has 15 amino acids. The CDR3 reads CASSEGKTALYEQYF. In DNA, the CDR3 is TGTGCCAGCAGTGAGGGGAAGACAGCTCTCTACGAGCAGTACTTC.